The entry below gives a single TCR beta chain sequence along with its context. Its antigen remains unknown. Data came from immunoSEQ multiplex PCR; TCRdb stores just in-frame clones and leaves some out. The sample holds approximately 530,000 clones, 90% to 96% seen once. The data were obtained in a study of shared clonotypes between healthy human individuals. This CDR3 spans 14 amino acids. V lost 0 bases, J lost 2 bases, and 8 bases lay in between. Per germline, CDR1 SGHKS and CDR2 YYEKEE (reference sequence). Study-level points and caveats: Only blood underwent sampling, and tissue repertoires likely differ. Generation probability values for non-shared clonotypes were lower than those for clonotypes shared by all four donors.

The sample consisted of naive CD4+ T cells sorted from blood. The subset was: CD45RA+ positively selected. The chain links TRBV5-5 to TRBJ1-2; D unresolved. The sequence was collected from a woman in her thirties in good health. Written as DNA, the CDR3 is TGTGCCAGCAGCTTGGGGTGGGGAAACTATGGCTACACCTTC. Amino acids: CASSLGWGNYGYTF.